The next 27 T cell receptor beta chains were all read from a single sample in a study of cytomegalovirus exposure and HLA in healthy donors. Vbeta (60) and Jbeta (13) primers were used in the PCR. Some clones are missing from TCRdb's copy, which holds only in-frame ones; the method was immunoSEQ multiplex PCR. The repertoire includes some 130,000 clones, approximately 80% of them detected once, and around 1.5% sits in the top ten. Sequencing used PBMCs. The receptors derive from a young woman in good health and CMV-seronegative.

This chain links TRBV30 with TRBJ1-2; D remains ambiguous. Germline V gene lookup returns CDR1 GTSNPN and CDR2 SVGIG (reference sequence). Trimming stripped 7 bases from V and 4 bases from J, with 13 bases between. The CDR3 spans 12 residues. For the CDR3, the DNA is TGTGCCTTGCATTCGGTTTCCTATGGCTACACCTTC. Its translation is CALHSVSYGYTF.

In regard to this clone: At one boundary the junction diverges from the germline segment, which might be a read error. CDR3 sequence reads: CSSARGQTLADTQYF. The DNA of the CDR3 is TGTTCCAGCGCTCGGGGACAGACTCTTGCCGATACGCAGTATTTT. The rearrangement joins TRBV7-9 to TRBJ2-3, with 7 nucleotides matching TRBD1. This CDR3 comprises 15 residues. Germline values: CDR1 SEHNR, CDR2 FQNEAQ (reference sequence).

J is TRBJ2-1 and V is TRBV20-1; no reliable D call. This CDR3 is 9 amino acids long. V was pared by 6 bases and J by 6 bases, with 3 bases between. In germline, CDR1 is DFQATT, CDR2 SNEGSKA (reference sequence). In DNA, the CDR3 is TGCAGTGCCAGCAATGAGCAGTTCTTC. The encoded protein is CSASNEQFF.

CDR3 loop: CASSLAVGGLAGSYEQYF. DNA for the CDR3: TGTGCCAGCAGCTTAGCGGTTGGCGGACTAGCGGGCTCCTACGAGCAGTACTTC. The chain carries TRBV7-8 and TRBJ2-7; TRBD2 aligns across 11 bases. Germline CDR1 reads SGHVS; CDR2 reads FQNEAQ. The CDR3 spans 18 residues. V was clipped by 0 bases and J by 0 bases; unmatched bases: 7.

This clone was seen only a few times. This chain connects TRBV6-1 to TRBJ1-1, with TRBD1 identical over 7 bases. V was clipped by 6 bases and J by 6 bases; unmatched bases: 13. Germline V gene data show CDR1 as MNHNS and CDR2 as SASEGT. The CDR3 contains 15 residues. CDR3 nucleotide sequence: TGTGCCAGCAGGCATGACAGGGCGACCAAGGCTGAAGCTTTCTTT. It specifies CASRHDRATKAEAFF.

The CDR3 sequence is CASSLTPTGGNQPQHF. The CDR3 DNA reads as TGTGCCAGCAGCTTAACCCCGACGGGGGGCAATCAGCCCCAGCATTTT. This chain links TRBV5-6 with TRBJ1-5, with a weak D call TRBD1 (5 bases). The CDR3 has 16 residues. With 2 bases removed from V and 2 bases from J, the gap between germline ends came to 14 bases. CDR1 is SGHDT, CDR2 YYEEEE, per germline.

This clone showed up just a few times. J is TRBJ2-7 and V is TRBV19; TRBD1 matches at 7 bases. CDR3 length: 13 amino acids. Trimming at V came to 5 bases and at J to 2 bases, leaving 3 bases not matched to a gene. CDR1 and CDR2 (germline): LNHDA, SQIVND (reference sequence). CDR3 sequence: CASSLGTAYEQYF. CDR3 nucleotides: TGTGCCAGTAGTCTCGGGACAGCCTACGAGCAGTACTTC. Combining the CDR3 with reference TRBV19 and TRBJ2-7 gives the whole variable domain DGGITQSPKYLFRKEGQNVTLSCEQNLNHDAMYWYRQDPGQGLRLIYYSQIVNDFQKGDIAEGYSVSREKKESFPLTVTSAQKNPTAFYLCASSLGTAYEQYFGPGTRLTVT.

This chain connects TRBV6-6 to TRBJ1-1; 7 bases map to TRBD1. V lost 5 bases, J lost 1 base, and 7 bases stayed unmatched. In germline, CDR1 is MNHNY, CDR2 SVGAGI (reference sequence). This CDR3 has 15 residues. The CDR3 protein is CASSRPTGTNTEAFF. CDR3 in DNA: TGTGCCAGCAGTCGACCGACAGGGACGAACACTGAAGCTTTCTTT.

This chain uses TRBV6-4 with TRBJ2-2, with TRBD2 identical over 12 bases. The length of the CDR3 is 15 residues. In germline, CDR1 is MRHNA, CDR2 SNTAGT. V lost 6 bases and J lost 8; bases outside the gene matches: 7. CDR3 sequence: CASSQTSGSSGELFF. The CDR3 DNA is TGTGCCAGCAGCCAGACTAGCGGGAGCTCTGGGGAGCTGTTTTTT.

This chain uses TRBV7-9 with TRBJ1-5; 9 bases agree with TRBD1. Trimming cost V 5 bases and J 4 bases; bases outside gene matches: 9. The CDR3 has 16 amino acids. Germline V CDR1 and CDR2: SEHNR, FQNEAQ (reference sequence). The CDR3 DNA reads TGTGCCAGCAGCGAGGGAGGGACAGGGAGAAATCAGCCCCAGCATTTT. This translates into CASSEGGTGRNQPQHF.

V usage is TRBV2 and J usage is TRBJ2-1; TRBD2 agrees at 10 bases. The CDR3 loop spans 18 amino acids. Germline loops: CDR1 SNHLY, CDR2 FYNNEI. V gave up 5 bases and J gave up 0 bases; unmatched junction bases: 10. The DNA of the CDR3 is TGTGCCAGCAGTAGGGGTAGCGGGAGGTCTGGCTCCTACAATGAGCAGTTCTTC. Translated: CASSRGSGRSGSYNEQFF.

V and J are TRBV5-5 and TRBJ1-5; D possibly corresponds to TRBD1 (5 bases). Trimming stripped 0 bases from V and 6 bases from J, with 13 bases between. The V gene's germline CDR1 is SGHKS and CDR2 YYEKEE (reference sequence). The CDR3 has 15 amino acids. The CDR3 DNA reads as TGTGCCAGCAGCTTGGATGACAGACAGACTCAGCCCCAGCATTTT. This encodes CASSLDDRQTQPQHF. Based on the CDR3 plus reference TRBV5-5 and TRBJ1-5, the full variable domain is DAGVTQSPTHLIKTRGQQVTLRCSPISGHKSVSWYQQVLGQGPQFIFQYYEKEERGRGNFPDRFSARQFPNYSSELNVNALLLGDSALYLCASSLDDRQTQPQHFGDGTRLSIL.

The chain is built from TRBV6-6 and TRBJ2-7; tentatively, D is TRBD1 (6 bases). Germline V gene sequence: CDR1 MNHNY, CDR2 SVGAGI (reference sequence). V lost 4 bases and J lost 3, with 13 bases in between. This CDR3 has 14 residues. The CDR3 sequence is CASSLDSSHYEQYF. In DNA form, the CDR3 reads TGTGCCAGCAGTTTGGACAGCTCACACTACGAGCAGTACTTC.

The J gene is TRBJ2-5, the V gene TRBV5-1; TRBD1 matches 8 bases. Germline V lookup: CDR1 SGHRS, CDR2 YFSETQ. With V trimmed by 7 bases and J by 5 bases, 16 bases remained unmatched. The CDR3 consists of 16 residues. The CDR3 sequence: CASAKGSITGGETQYF. The CDR3, as DNA: TGCGCCAGCGCAAAAGGGTCCATCACAGGGGGGGAGACCCAGTACTTC.

The chain is built from TRBV2 and TRBJ2-7, with a tentative D call TRBD2 (5 bases). In germline, CDR1 is SNHLY, CDR2 FYNNEI. This CDR3 is built from 14 residues. The V and J ends lost 6 bases and 5 bases respectively, with 17 bases between them. In nucleotides, the CDR3 is TGTGCCAGCAGGGAATTTACTAGTCCCCACGAGCAGTACTTC. It encodes CASREFTSPHEQYF. Filled out from reference TRBV2 and TRBJ2-7, the complete variable domain reads EPEVTQTPSHQVTQMGQEVILRCVPISNHLYFYWYRQILGQKVEFLVSFYNNEISEKSEIFDDQFSVERPDGSNFTLKIRSTKLEDSAMYFCASREFTSPHEQYFGPGTRLTVT.

This clone was detected only a few times. The rearrangement uses TRBV9 and TRBJ2-1; TRBD1 agrees at 7 bases. Germline V lookup: CDR1 SGDLS, CDR2 YYNGEE. This CDR3 contains 15 residues. Trimming took 2 bases from V and 9 from J; bases not matched to a gene: 11. The CDR3 loop reads CASSVGTDLAGEQFF. The CDR3 coding sequence is TGTGCCAGCAGCGTCGGGACAGACCTGGCGGGTGAGCAGTTCTTC.

This chain connects TRBV13 to TRBJ1-2, with D unresolved. The V gene's germline CDR1 is PRHDT and CDR2 FYEKMQ (reference sequence). This CDR3 region has 14 residues. With 4 bases removed from V and 4 bases from J, the gap between germline ends came to 13 bases. The CDR3 reads CASSSRTEGYGYTF. CDR3 DNA sequence: TGTGCCAGCAGCTCGCGGACGGAGGGCTATGGCTACACCTTC.

The chain combines TRBV29-1 with TRBJ2-3, with a possible D match to TRBD2 (6 bases). The CDR3 contains 15 residues. The V end lost 4 bases, the J end lost 5 bases, and 19 bases lay between the germline ends. The germline V gene has CDR1 SQVTM and CDR2 ANQGSEA. CDR3 sequence (DNA): TGCAGCGTTGGGGCCGGCGGGGTGCGCGAAGATACGCAGTATTTT. Translation gives CSVGAGGVREDTQYF.

The V gene is TRBV4-1, the J gene TRBJ2-1; 7 positions match TRBD2. Germline-derived CDR1 and CDR2 are MGHRA and YSYEKL. Unmatched junction bases numbered 7, after V lost 8 bases and J lost 3 bases. There are 14 residues in the CDR3. CDR3: CASGRERLYNEQFF. DNA for the CDR3: TGCGCCAGCGGGAGGGAGAGGCTCTACAATGAGCAGTTCTTC.

The chain recombines TRBV6-4 with TRBJ1-2; 10 nucleotides align to TRBD1. From germline, CDR1 is MRHNA and CDR2 SNTAGT. With V trimmed by 5 bases and J by 1 base, 7 bases remained unmatched. The CDR3 totals 16 residues. The CDR3 protein is CASSPLGQGDNYGYTF. Written as DNA, the CDR3 is TGTGCCAGCAGTCCCCTAGGACAGGGGGATAACTATGGCTACACCTTC.

CDR3 DNA sequence: TGTGCCAGCAGCCCCCGTAGGGACCCGCAGGGGCGATACGAGCAGTACTTC. Translation gives CASSPRRDPQGRYEQYF. The rearrangement uses TRBV7-2 and TRBJ2-7, with D perhaps matching TRBD1 (6 bases). The CDR3 runs to 17 residues. V was pared by 5 bases and J by 4 bases, with 24 bases between. Germline V gene lookup returns CDR1 SGHTA and CDR2 FQGNSA.

V is TRBV6-1 and J is TRBJ1-1; the D is unclear. The CDR3 runs to 15 residues. Germline V CDR1 and CDR2: MNHNS, SASEGT. Trimming took 9 bases from V and 4 from J, leaving 21 bases between them. As DNA, the CDR3 is TGTGCCAGTATCTACGGTGGAGGGCGATCCACTGAAGCTTTCTTT. It encodes CASIYGGGRSTEAFF.

The chain recombines TRBV9 with TRBJ2-1, with a tentative D call TRBD2 (6 bases). The V end lost 0 bases, the J end lost 1 base, and 11 bases lay between the germline ends. The CDR3 totals 16 residues. Germline V gives CDR1 SGDLS, CDR2 YYNGEE. The DNA of the CDR3 is TGTGCCAGCAGCGTAGGGACTACCCCATCCTACAATGAGCAGTTCTTC. Residues: CASSVGTTPSYNEQFF.

The V gene is TRBV11-3, the J gene TRBJ2-1; weak D call: TRBD1 (6 bases). Germline-derived CDR1 and CDR2 are SGHNT and YENEEA. The V gene lost 4 bases and the J gene lost 2 bases, with 9 bases spanning the gap. This CDR3 contains 14 residues. The CDR3 nucleotides read TGTGCCAGCAGCTCCAGGGGCCCCTACAATGAGCAGTTCTTC. This codes for CASSSRGPYNEQFF.

This chain uses TRBV5-4 with TRBJ1-1, with 7 bases aligning to TRBD1. Germline CDR1 reads SGHNT; CDR2 reads YYREEE (reference sequence). The trim removed 4 bases at V and 3 bases at J, leaving 9 bases unmatched. The CDR3 spans 15 residues. The CDR3 DNA reads as TGTGCCAGCAGCCAAAAACAGGGGCCGTACACTGAAGCTTTCTTT. It encodes CASSQKQGPYTEAFF.

This clone came up many times. V gene TRBV2 combines with J gene TRBJ2-3; D not resolved. Looked up from germline, CDR1 is SNHLY and CDR2 is FYNNEI. The V end lost 8 bases, the J end lost 4 bases, and 7 bases lay between the germline ends. There are 11 residues in the CDR3. The CDR3 loop reads CASGVADTQYF. In DNA, the CDR3 is TGTGCCAGCGGAGTGGCAGATACGCAGTATTTT. Full variable domain (outside the CDR3, taken from reference TRBV2 and TRBJ2-3): EPEVTQTPSHQVTQMGQEVILRCVPISNHLYFYWYRQILGQKVEFLVSFYNNEISEKSEIFDDQFSVERPDGSNFTLKIRSTKLEDSAMYFCASGVADTQYFGPGTRLTVL.

The chain employs TRBV21-1 and TRBJ1-2; TRBD1 is the table's D call and was not checked against the DNA. TRBV21-1 is a recognized pseudogene. CDR3 length: 11 amino acids. CDR3 DNA: TGTGCCAGCACCGGCTCAGGCGGCTACACCTTC. Translation: CASTGSGGYTF.